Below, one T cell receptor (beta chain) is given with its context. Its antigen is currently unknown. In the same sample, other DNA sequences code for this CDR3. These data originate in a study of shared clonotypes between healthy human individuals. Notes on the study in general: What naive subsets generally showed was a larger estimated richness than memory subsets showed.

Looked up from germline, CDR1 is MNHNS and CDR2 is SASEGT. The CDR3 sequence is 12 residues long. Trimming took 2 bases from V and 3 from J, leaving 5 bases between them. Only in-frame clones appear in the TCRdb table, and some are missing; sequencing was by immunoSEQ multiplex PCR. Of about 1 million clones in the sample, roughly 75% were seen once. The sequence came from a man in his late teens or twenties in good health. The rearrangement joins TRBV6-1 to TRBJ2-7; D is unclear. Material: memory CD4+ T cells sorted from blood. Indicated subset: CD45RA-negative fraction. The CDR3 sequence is CASSELGYEQYF. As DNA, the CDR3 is TGTGCCAGCAGTGAATTGGGCTACGAGCAGTACTTC.